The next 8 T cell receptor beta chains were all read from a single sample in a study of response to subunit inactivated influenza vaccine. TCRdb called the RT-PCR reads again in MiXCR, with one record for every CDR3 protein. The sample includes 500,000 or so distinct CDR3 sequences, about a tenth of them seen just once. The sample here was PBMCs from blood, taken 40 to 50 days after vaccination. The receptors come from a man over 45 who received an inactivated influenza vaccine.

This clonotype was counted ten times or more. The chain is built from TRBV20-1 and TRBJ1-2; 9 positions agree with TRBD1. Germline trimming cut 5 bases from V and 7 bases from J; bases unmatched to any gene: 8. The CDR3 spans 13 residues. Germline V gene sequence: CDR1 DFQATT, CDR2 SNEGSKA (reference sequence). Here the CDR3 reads CSARTGEISGYTF. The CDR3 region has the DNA TGCAGTGCTCGGACAGGGGAAATCTCTGGCTACACCTTC.

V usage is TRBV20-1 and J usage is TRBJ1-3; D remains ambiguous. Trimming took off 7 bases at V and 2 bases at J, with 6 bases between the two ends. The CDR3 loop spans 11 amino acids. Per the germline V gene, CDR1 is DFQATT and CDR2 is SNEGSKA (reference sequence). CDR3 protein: CSVTAGNTIYF. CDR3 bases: TGCAGTGTCACGGCTGGAAACACCATATATTTT.

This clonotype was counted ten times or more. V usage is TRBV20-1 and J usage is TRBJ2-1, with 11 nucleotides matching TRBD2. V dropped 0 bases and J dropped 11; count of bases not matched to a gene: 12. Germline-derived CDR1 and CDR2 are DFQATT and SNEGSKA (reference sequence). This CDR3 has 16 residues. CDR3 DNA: TGCAGTGCTAGAGATGGGCTAGCGGGGGGACTAATGAAGCAGTTCTTC. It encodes CSARDGLAGGLMKQFF.

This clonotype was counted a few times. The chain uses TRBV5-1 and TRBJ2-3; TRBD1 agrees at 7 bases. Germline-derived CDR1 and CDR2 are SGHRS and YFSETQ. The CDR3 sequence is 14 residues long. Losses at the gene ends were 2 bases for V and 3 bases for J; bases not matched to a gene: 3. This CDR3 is CASSFQGDTDTQYF. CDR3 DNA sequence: TGCGCCAGCAGCTTTCAGGGGGATACAGATACGCAGTATTTT. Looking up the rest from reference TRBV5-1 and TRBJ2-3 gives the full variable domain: KAGVTQTPRYLIKTRGQQVTLSCSPISGHRSVSWYQQTPGQGLQFLFEYFSETQRNKGNFPGRFSGRQFSNSRSEMNVSTLELGDSALYLCASSFQGDTDTQYFGPGTRLTVL.

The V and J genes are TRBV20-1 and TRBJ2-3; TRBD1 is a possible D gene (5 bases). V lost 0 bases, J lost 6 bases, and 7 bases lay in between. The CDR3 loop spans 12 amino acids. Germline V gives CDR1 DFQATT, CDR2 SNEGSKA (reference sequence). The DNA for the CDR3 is TGCAGTGCTAGAGACAGGGTGGATACGCAGTATTTT. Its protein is CSARDRVDTQYF.

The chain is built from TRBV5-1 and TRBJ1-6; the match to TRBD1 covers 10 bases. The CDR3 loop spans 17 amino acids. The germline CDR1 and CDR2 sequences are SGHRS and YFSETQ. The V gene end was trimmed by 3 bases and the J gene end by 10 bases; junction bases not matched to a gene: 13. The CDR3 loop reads CASSSNPGQGTGSPLHF. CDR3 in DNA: TGCGCCAGCAGCTCCAACCCGGGACAGGGGACGGGATCACCCCTCCACTTT. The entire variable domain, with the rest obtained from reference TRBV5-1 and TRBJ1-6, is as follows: KAGVTQTPRYLIKTRGQQVTLSCSPISGHRSVSWYQQTPGQGLQFLFEYFSETQRNKGNFPGRFSGRQFSNSRSEMNVSTLELGDSALYLCASSSNPGQGTGSPLHFGNGTRLTVT.

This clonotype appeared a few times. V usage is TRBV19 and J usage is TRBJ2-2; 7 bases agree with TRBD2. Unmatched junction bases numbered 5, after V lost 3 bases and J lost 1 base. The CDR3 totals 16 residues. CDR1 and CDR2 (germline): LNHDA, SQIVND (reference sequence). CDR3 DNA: TGTGCCAGTAGTATTCTCCCTAGCGGGAACACCGGGGAGCTGTTTTTT. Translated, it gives CASSILPSGNTGELFF.

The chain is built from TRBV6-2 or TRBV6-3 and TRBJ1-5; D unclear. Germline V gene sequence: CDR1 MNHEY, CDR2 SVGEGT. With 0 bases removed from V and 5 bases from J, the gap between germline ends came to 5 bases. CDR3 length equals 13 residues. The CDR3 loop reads CASSYSEYQPQHF. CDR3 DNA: TGTGCCAGCAGTTACTCGGAGTATCAGCCCCAGCATTTT.